These 29 T cell receptor beta chains came from one sample sequenced in a study of T cell responses to AZD1222 COVID-19 vaccine. Sequencing used immunoSEQ multiplex PCR; TCRdb keeps in-frame clones, though not all of them. The sample records approximately 150,000 clones, roughly 94% being singletons. The sequencing used peripheral blood, collected 28 days after the second AZD1222 dose. The receptors were sampled from an adult who received the AZD1222 COVID-19 vaccine.

The chain joins TRBV27 to TRBJ1-5; D gene uncertain. In germline, CDR1 is MNHEY, CDR2 SMNVEV (reference sequence). The ends were cut back, 3 bases at V and 2 bases at J, with 5 bases in the middle. The CDR3 loop spans 13 amino acids. CDR3 protein: CASSFNGNQPQHF. The CDR3 bases are TGTGCCAGCAGTTTTAACGGCAATCAGCCCCAGCATTTT.

This clone was counted only a few times. This chain links TRBV4-3 with TRBJ1-1; a weak D match, TRBD1 (5 bases). Germline values: CDR1 LGHNA, CDR2 YSLEER. The CDR3 sequence is 17 residues long. V shed 1 base and J shed 0 bases, with 15 bases lying between them. The CDR3 sequence is CASSQVGQGRMNTEAFF. The DNA of the CDR3 is TGCGCCAGCAGCCAAGTCGGGCAGGGACGGATGAACACTGAAGCTTTCTTT.

The rearrangement links TRBV3-1 (or the pseudogene TRBV3-2) to TRBJ1-1; D is perhaps TRBD1 (5 bases). Germline lookup yields CDR1 LGHDT and CDR2 YNNKEL (reference sequence). V shed 0 bases and J shed 7 bases, with 12 bases lying between them. The CDR3 contains 14 residues. DNA for the CDR3: TGTGCCAGCAGCCAAGATCTAGGGAGGGGTGAAGCTTTCTTT. Translating gives CASSQDLGRGEAFF.

Notes on this clone: The junction shows a germline mismatch at one end, possibly a read error. The chain carries TRBV11-2 and TRBJ1-1, with D unclear. Germline V gene sequence: CDR1 SGHAT, CDR2 FQNNGV. This CDR3 is built from 12 residues. The chain's CDR3 is CASSLIRTVAFF. The CDR3 coding sequence is TGTGCCAGCAGCCTCATACGGACTGTAGCTTTCTTT.

This rearrangement joins TRBV28 to TRBJ2-7, with TRBD1 matching 8 bases. Losses at the gene ends were 4 bases for V and 2 bases for J; bases not matched to a gene: 25. CDR1 is MDHEN and CDR2 is SYDVKM in the germline V gene. The CDR3 length is 21 residues. The CDR3 sequence is CASSSAPVGTGPILRPYEQYF. The CDR3 region has the DNA TGTGCCAGCAGTTCCGCCCCGGTGGGGACAGGACCCATCCTACGGCCCTACGAGCAGTACTTC.

The V and J genes are TRBV11-2 and TRBJ2-5; D remains ambiguous. CDR1 is SGHAT and CDR2 is FQNNGV in the germline V gene. The V end lost 5 bases, the J end lost 3 bases, and 10 bases lay between the germline ends. CDR3 size: 13 residues. CDR3 DNA sequence: TGTGCCAGCAGCCTGGATCCGGAAGAGACCCAGTACTTC. Protein sequence: CASSLDPEETQYF. Complete variable domain (other parts from reference TRBV11-2 and TRBJ2-5): EAGVAQSPRYKIIEKRQSVAFWCNPISGHATLYWYQQILGQGPKLLIQFQNNGVVDDSQLPKDRFSAERLKGVDSTLKIQPAKLEDSAVYLCASSLDPEETQYFGPGTRLLVL.

The chain couples TRBV5-5 to TRBJ2-1, with D possibly being TRBD1 (5 bases). The CDR3 length is 11 residues. V lost 0 bases and J lost 10, with 5 bases in between. Germline lookup yields CDR1 SGHKS and CDR2 YYEKEE (reference sequence). The CDR3 loop reads CASSLDREQFF. The CDR3 nucleotides read TGTGCCAGCAGCTTGGACAGGGAGCAGTTCTTC.

The rearrangement links TRBV7-9 to TRBJ1-1; D gene ambiguous. Germline assignment: CDR1 SEHNR and CDR2 FQNEAQ (reference sequence). The CDR3 loop spans 11 amino acids. Trimming pared 8 bases from V and 8 bases from J, leaving 12 bases between. The CDR3 DNA sequence: TGTGCCAGCCTATCAGCCCGAGAAGCTTTCTTT. This translates into CASLSAREAFF.

This chain connects TRBV7-2 to TRBJ1-2, with a tentative D call TRBD1 (5 bases). The germline CDR1 and CDR2 sequences are SGHTA and FQGNSA. Trimming removed 8 bases from V and 2 bases from J, with 15 bases in between. The CDR3 has 14 residues. Here the CDR3 reads CASDWGLKNYGYTF. CDR3 nucleotides: TGTGCCAGCGACTGGGGCTTAAAGAACTATGGCTACACCTTC.

This rearrangement joins TRBV19 to TRBJ1-5; tentatively, D is TRBD1 (5 bases). Deletions cut 4 bases from V and 0 bases from J, with 10 bases between. CDR3 length: 15 amino acids. In germline, CDR1 is LNHDA, CDR2 SQIVND (reference sequence). The CDR3 coding sequence is TGTGCCAGTAGTACAGGGTTCGATAGCAATCAGCCCCAGCATTTT. Amino acid sequence: CASSTGFDSNQPQHF. Combining the CDR3 with reference TRBV19 and TRBJ1-5 gives the whole variable domain DGGITQSPKYLFRKEGQNVTLSCEQNLNHDAMYWYRQDPGQGLRLIYYSQIVNDFQKGDIAEGYSVSREKKESFPLTVTSAQKNPTAFYLCASSTGFDSNQPQHFGDGTRLSIL.

This clone was found once. The gene calls are TRBV5-6 and TRBJ2-7; 9 nucleotides align to TRBD2. Germline CDR1 and CDR2: SGHDT and YYEEEE. The CDR3 has 13 residues. V lost 2 bases, J lost 4 bases, and 1 base stayed unmatched. The CDR3 coding sequence is TGTGCCAGCAGCTTTACTAGCGGGTACGAGCAGTACTTC. It encodes CASSFTSGYEQYF.

This clone was detected only a few times. CDR3 in amino acids: CASSLVAKVTDTQYF. The CDR3 DNA reads as TGTGCCAGCAGTTTAGTAGCGAAGGTCACAGATACGCAGTATTTT. The chain couples TRBV28 to TRBJ2-3; D might be TRBD2 (5 bases). The CDR3 extends over 15 amino acids. V dropped 2 bases and J dropped 2 bases, with 11 bases sitting between them. The germline gives CDR1 MDHEN, CDR2 SYDVKM. Combining the CDR3 with reference TRBV28 and TRBJ2-3 gives the whole variable domain DVKVTQSSRYLVKRTGEKVFLECVQDMDHENMFWYRQDPGLGLRLIYFSYDVKMKEKGDIPEGYSVSREKKERFSLILESASTNQTSMYLCASSLVAKVTDTQYFGPGTRLTVL.

The genes are TRBV19 and TRBJ1-5; no reliable D call. Looked up from germline, CDR1 is LNHDA and CDR2 is SQIVND (reference sequence). Trimming shortened V by 3 bases and J by 0 bases, and 9 bases separated the two germline ends. This CDR3 is built from 15 residues. CDR3 loop: CASSIGEYSNQPQHF. The CDR3 region has the DNA TGTGCCAGTAGTATCGGCGAGTATAGCAATCAGCCCCAGCATTTT.

The chain has TRBV5-1 and TRBJ2-7; 13 bases map to TRBD2. CDR1 is SGHRS, CDR2 YFSETQ, per germline. With V trimmed by 2 bases and J by 7 bases, 9 bases remained unmatched. The length of the CDR3 is 16 residues. The CDR3 region is CASSFAGLAGVSEQYF. The CDR3 nucleotides read TGCGCCAGCAGCTTTGCCGGACTAGCGGGAGTTTCAGAGCAGTACTTC.

The genes are TRBV13 and TRBJ1-2; D remains ambiguous. CDR3 length equals 16 residues. With 3 bases removed from V and 2 bases from J, the gap between germline ends came to 16 bases. Germline values: CDR1 PRHDT, CDR2 FYEKMQ (reference sequence). The CDR3 nucleotides are TGTGCCAGCAGCTTTAGAAAGGGAGGCTCCAACTATGGCTACACCTTC. This sequence encodes CASSFRKGGSNYGYTF.

This sequence joins TRBV5-4 and TRBJ2-7; 11 bases align to TRBD2. This CDR3 comprises 17 residues. Germline CDR1 and CDR2: SGHNT and YYREEE (reference sequence). The V and J ends lost 1 base and 0 bases, in that order; junction bases with no gene match: 6. CDR3 DNA sequence: TGTGCCAGCAGCTTGCGGAAACTAGCGGGAGTCTCCTACGAGCAGTACTTC. This encodes CASSLRKLAGVSYEQYF. Using reference TRBV5-4 and TRBJ2-7 for the parts outside the CDR3, the full variable domain is ETGVTQSPTHLIKTRGQQVTLRCSSQSGHNTVSWYQQALGQGPQFIFQYYREEENGRGNFPPRFSGLQFPNYSSELNVNALELDDSALYLCASSLRKLAGVSYEQYFGPGTRLTVT.

The genes are TRBV28 and TRBJ1-6; no definite D call. The CDR3 length is 14 residues. The V gene's germline CDR1 is MDHEN and CDR2 SYDVKM. Trimming took 6 bases from V and 11 from J, leaving 17 bases between them. CDR3 residues: CASSSVPLGTPLHF. CDR3 in DNA: TGTGCCAGCAGCTCCGTCCCTTTAGGGACACCCCTCCACTTT. The variable domain in full, completed from reference TRBV28 and TRBJ1-6, reads DVKVTQSSRYLVKRTGEKVFLECVQDMDHENMFWYRQDPGLGLRLIYFSYDVKMKEKGDIPEGYSVSREKKERFSLILESASTNQTSMYLCASSSVPLGTPLHFGNGTRLTVT.

The rearrangement links TRBV5-1 to TRBJ2-7; 10 nucleotides agree with TRBD1. The CDR3 has 14 amino acids. The V gene's germline CDR1 is SGHRS and CDR2 YFSETQ. The J segment lost 5 bases and the V segment lost 0 bases, leaving 2 bases of the junction unmatched. CDR3 in amino acids: CASSLGTGGNEQYF. CDR3 bases: TGCGCCAGCAGCTTGGGGACAGGGGGGAACGAGCAGTACTTC.

This chain links TRBV3-1 (or the pseudogene TRBV3-2) with TRBJ1-3, with no clear D. The CDR3 is 14 amino acids. Trimming removed 1 base from V and 3 bases from J, with 7 bases in between. Germline CDR1 is LGHDT and CDR2 is YNNKEL (reference sequence). The DNA for the CDR3 is TGTGCCAGCAGCCAAGCGTTCGTTGGAAACACCATATATTTT. This encodes CASSQAFVGNTIYF.

V is TRBV21-1 and J is TRBJ2-1; the D segment call TRBD2 is taken from the table without a DNA check. TRBV21-1 is annotated as a pseudogene. The CDR3 runs to 17 residues. CDR3 DNA: TGTGCCAGCAGCAAAGGCTCCGGAGTCAGCTCCTACAATGAGCAGTTCTTC. It translates to CASSKGSGVSSYNEQFF.

The chain joins TRBV28 to TRBJ1-5; TRBD1 matches at 8 bases. V shed 4 bases and J 4 bases; nucleotides not matched to a gene: 9. Germline values: CDR1 MDHEN, CDR2 SYDVKM. CDR3 size: 16 residues. This CDR3 is CASSSYTGGRNQPQHF. DNA of the CDR3: TGTGCCAGCAGTTCCTACACAGGGGGGAGAAATCAGCCCCAGCATTTT.

The chain uses TRBV12-5 and TRBJ2-3; D call uncertain. CDR1 is LGHNT and CDR2 is FRNRAP in the germline V gene. The CDR3 sequence is 13 residues long. Trimming pared 2 bases from V and 3 bases from J, leaving 6 bases between. The CDR3 sequence: CASGLRLTDTQYF. The CDR3 DNA follows: TGTGCTAGTGGTTTGCGCTTGACAGATACGCAGTATTTT.

The V gene is TRBV18, the J gene TRBJ2-6, with TRBD2 identical over 7 bases. This CDR3 has 18 residues. Germline CDR1 and CDR2: KGHSH and LQKENI. V gave up 1 base and J gave up 0 bases; unmatched junction bases: 6. The chain's CDR3 is CASSPLAGDSSGANVLTF. The CDR3 DNA follows: TGTGCCAGCTCACCACTGGCGGGGGATAGCTCTGGGGCCAACGTCCTGACTTTC.

The gene calls are TRBV3-1 (or the pseudogene TRBV3-2) and TRBJ2-1; 9 bases fit TRBD2. Germline V lookup: CDR1 LGHDT, CDR2 YNNKEL (reference sequence). There are 14 residues in the CDR3. The V segment lost 3 bases and the J segment 10 bases; nucleotides outside the gene matches: 7. Here the CDR3 reads CASSQIAGASEQFF. CDR3 bases: TGTGCCAGCAGCCAGATAGCGGGAGCAAGCGAGCAGTTCTTC.

The J gene is TRBJ1-6, the V gene TRBV7-2, with D perhaps matching TRBD1 (5 bases). V was cut by 10 bases and J by 0 bases, with 19 bases left in between. Per the germline V gene, CDR1 is SGHTA and CDR2 is FQGNSA. The CDR3 has 17 amino acids. The CDR3 is CATRGAQRSSYNSPLHF. CDR3 DNA sequence: TGTGCCACCCGTGGGGCCCAGAGGAGCTCCTATAATTCACCCCTCCACTTT.

The chain joins TRBV2 to TRBJ1-1; 9 bases match TRBD1. After removal of 3 bases from V and 4 bases from J, the junction contained 3 bases not matched to a gene. The CDR3 spans 14 residues. Germline V gene lookup returns CDR1 SNHLY and CDR2 FYNNEI. This CDR3 is CASSEGQGGTEAFF. The CDR3 nucleotides are TGTGCCAGCAGTGAGGGACAGGGCGGCACTGAAGCTTTCTTT.

This chain uses TRBV28 with TRBJ1-5, with 8 bases aligning to TRBD1. This CDR3 is built from 16 residues. Germline V lookup: CDR1 MDHEN, CDR2 SYDVKM. V shed 7 bases and J 2 bases; nucleotides not matched to a gene: 10. The CDR3 sequence: CASISWGTGGNQPQHF. The CDR3 nucleotides read TGTGCCAGCATAAGTTGGGGGACAGGAGGCAATCAGCCCCAGCATTTT.

This sequence joins TRBV28 and TRBJ2-1, with D possibly being TRBD2 (5 bases). Trimming took off 7 bases at V and 1 base at J, with 17 bases between the two ends. Germline lookup yields CDR1 MDHEN and CDR2 SYDVKM. The CDR3 runs to 16 residues. The CDR3 nucleotides are TGTGCCAGCACCCCCGGAGGCGCCGAGTCCTACAATGAGCAGTTCTTC. This encodes CASTPGGAESYNEQFF.

This sequence joins TRBV6-5 and TRBJ1-2; maybe TRBD1 (5 bases). V was trimmed by 6 bases and J by 3 bases, leaving 14 bases between them. This CDR3 contains 14 residues. In germline, CDR1 is MNHEY, CDR2 SVGAGI. CDR3 sequence (DNA): TGTGCCAGCAGGAAATCGGGGGGGGACTATGGCTACACCTTC. The encoded protein is CASRKSGGDYGYTF.